These 10 T cell receptor beta chains were all obtained from the same sample, sequenced in a study of T cells after posttransplantation cyclophosphamide. The assay was immunoSEQ multiplex PCR, and TCRdb's table has in-frame clones only and misses some. This sample has under 50,000 clones; 90% occur once, and the top ten carry less than 2.5%. A marrow graft followed busulfan-fludarabine conditioning, with cyclophosphamide on days +3 and +4. Specimen: PBMCs, collected roughly 60 days after allogeneic stem cell transplant with posttransplant cyclophosphamide. The receptors here all came from a male patient between 60 and 69 years old who received an allogeneic stem cell transplant from a related donor and was CMV-positive. Some of these T cells may belong to the graft donor.

The gene calls are TRBV5-6 and TRBJ1-4, with 9 bases that match TRBD1. This CDR3 spans 16 amino acids. The V and J ends lost 3 bases and 5 bases, in that order; junction bases with no gene match: 8. Germline CDR1 SGHDT, CDR2 YYEEEE. The CDR3 sequence: CASSSLNRGHNEKLFF. The CDR3 DNA is TGTGCCAGCAGCTCGCTAAACAGGGGGCACAATGAAAAACTGTTTTTT.

The chain uses TRBV7-9 and TRBJ2-3; the match to TRBD2 covers 9 bases. CDR3 size: 16 residues. Trimming at V came to 5 bases and at J to 0 bases, leaving 6 bases not matched to a gene. CDR1 and CDR2 from the germline V gene are SEHNR and FQNEAQ (reference sequence). CDR3 nucleotide sequence: TGTGCCAGCAGCAAGACTAGCGGCCTGAGCACAGATACGCAGTATTTT. It codes for CASSKTSGLSTDTQYF.

The rearrangement joins TRBV4-1 to TRBJ2-7; D is possibly TRBD1 (6 bases). Germline CDR1 MGHRA, CDR2 YSYEKL. The V gene lost 4 bases and the J gene lost 5 bases, with 15 bases spanning the gap. CDR3 length: 14 residues. CDR3 nucleotide sequence: TGCGCCAGCAGCCGTGGGGCAGGGGTGGACGAGCAGTACTTC. Residues: CASSRGAGVDEQYF.

The rearrangement links TRBV28 to TRBJ1-2; D is undetermined. V lost 6 bases and J 0 bases, leaving 14 bases between the germline ends. In germline, CDR1 is MDHEN, CDR2 SYDVKM. This CDR3 is built from 15 residues. The CDR3 region is CASRTTSHANYGYTF. The DNA of the CDR3 is TGTGCCAGCAGGACAACATCACATGCTAACTATGGCTACACCTTC.

The CDR3 loop reads CASSLSGGNTGELFF. The CDR3 DNA follows: TGCGCCAGCAGCCTGAGCGGGGGAAACACCGGGGAGCTGTTTTTT. This rearrangement joins TRBV5-1 to TRBJ2-2; 8 bases fit TRBD2. The CDR3 is 15 residues long. Per germline, CDR1 SGHRS and CDR2 YFSETQ. Trimming took 4 bases from V and 2 from J; bases not matched to a gene: 4.

There are a few counts of this clone. V and J are TRBV6-6 and TRBJ2-7; TRBD1 agrees at 7 bases. The junction had 9 bases not matched to a gene; V was cut back by 6 bases and J by 4 bases. The CDR3 consists of 14 residues. From germline, CDR1 is MNHNY and CDR2 SVGAGI (reference sequence). In DNA, the CDR3 is TGTGCCAGCAGAGCGCGACAGGGAATATACGAGCAGTACGTC. Translated: CASRARQGIYEQYV.

V usage is TRBV12-5 and J usage is TRBJ2-2; 15 bases fit TRBD2. V was clipped by 7 bases and J by 4 bases; unmatched bases: 7. The CDR3 is 17 residues long. From germline, CDR1 is LGHNT and CDR2 FRNRAP. The CDR3 here is CASAPGLAGGSTGELFF. CDR3 DNA: TGTGCTAGTGCTCCGGGACTAGCGGGGGGATCCACCGGGGAGCTGTTTTTT.

In DNA, the CDR3 is TGTGCCAGCAGCGCCGGTTCAGATACGCAGTATTTT. Protein: CASSAGSDTQYF. The rearrangement links TRBV11-3 to TRBJ2-3; no definite D call. Between the trimmed V and J ends, which lost 5 bases and 4 bases, there was a span of 7 bases. Germline loops: CDR1 SGHNT, CDR2 YENEEA. The CDR3 is 12 residues long.

The chain has TRBV27 and TRBJ1-2; D possibly corresponds to TRBD1 (5 bases). The CDR3 covers 13 residues. Germline values: CDR1 MNHEY, CDR2 SMNVEV (reference sequence). The V end lost 3 bases, the J end lost 3 bases, and 8 bases lay between the germline ends. CDR3 amino acids: CASSFGGYYGYTF. DNA for the CDR3: TGTGCCAGCAGTTTCGGGGGTTACTATGGCTACACCTTC.

This chain uses TRBV11-3 with TRBJ2-5, with D perhaps matching TRBD2 (5 bases). This CDR3 has 13 residues. Trimming left V 2 bases short and J 5 bases short, with 9 bases between. Germline V CDR1 and CDR2: SGHNT, YENEEA. The CDR3: CASSLRGFETQYF. As DNA, the CDR3 is TGTGCCAGCAGCTTACGGGGATTCGAGACCCAGTACTTC.